One and the same sample provided the 30 T cell receptor beta chains below, sequenced in a study of T cell responses to AZD1222 COVID-19 vaccine. Assay: immunoSEQ multiplex PCR; the TCRdb copy retains only in-frame clones and omits some. The sample records about 200,000 clones, roughly 92% being singletons. The sequencing here drew on peripheral blood, taken 28 days after the second AZD1222 dose. The receptor source for this set is an adult who received the AZD1222 COVID-19 vaccine.

This chain joins TRBV12-3 or TRBV12-4 and TRBJ2-2; maybe TRBD1 (6 bases). Trimming took off 6 bases at V and 5 bases at J, with 10 bases between the two ends. The CDR3 loop spans 13 amino acids. CDR3 region: CASRGQGTGELFF. CDR3 DNA sequence: TGTGCCAGCAGGGGACAAGGAACCGGGGAGCTGTTTTTT.

The genes are TRBV2 and TRBJ1-4; D remains ambiguous. V lost 6 bases and J lost 0, with 8 bases in between. The CDR3 length is 14 residues. CDR1 SNHLY and CDR2 FYNNEI come from the germline V gene. The CDR3 DNA reads TGTGCCAGCAGGAGCACTGCAACTAATGAAAAACTGTTTTTT. This gives the protein CASRSTATNEKLFF.

The chain has TRBV21-1 and TRBJ1-1; TRBD1, the table's D call, was not compared with the DNA. TRBV21-1 has pseudogene status. The CDR3 has 17 amino acids. The CDR3, as DNA: TGTGCCAGCAGCAAATGGGACGGACAGGGGTGGAACACTGAAGCTTTCTTT. This translates into CASSKWDGQGWNTEAFF.

CDR3 nucleotides: TGCAGCGTTGGCAGGGGTGGTGGCTACACCTTC. Its translation: CSVGRGGGYTF. V and J are TRBV29-1 and TRBJ1-2; D perhaps matches TRBD1 (6 bases). Germline lookup yields CDR1 SQVTM and CDR2 ANQGSEA. The V and J ends lost 4 bases and 7 bases respectively, with 10 bases between them. CDR3 length: 11 amino acids.

This sequence joins TRBV28 and TRBJ1-2; D gene unclear. The CDR3 runs 15 residues. Between the trimmed V and J ends, which lost 7 bases and 3 bases, there was a span of 18 bases. The V gene's germline CDR1 is MDHEN and CDR2 SYDVKM. The DNA for the CDR3 is TGTGCCAGCAACATGGGCCAGGCCTTAGACTATGGCTACACCTTC. Translation: CASNMGQALDYGYTF.

The chain combines TRBV19 with TRBJ2-4; D might be TRBD2 (6 bases). The CDR3 has 13 amino acids. V was trimmed by 2 bases and J by 7 bases, leaving 9 bases between them. CDR1 is LNHDA, CDR2 SQIVND, per germline (reference sequence). The CDR3 here is CASSILGGNIQYF. The CDR3 DNA is TGTGCCAGTAGTATATTGGGGGGTAACATTCAGTACTTC.

This clone is a singleton in its sample. The rearrangement links TRBV25-1 to TRBJ2-7, with TRBD1 matching 10 bases. The trim removed 3 bases at V and 3 bases at J, leaving 5 bases unmatched. The CDR3 has 15 amino acids. Germline CDR1 and CDR2: MGHDK and SYGVNS. CDR3 amino acids: CASSDPGTGDYEQYF. The CDR3 DNA is TGTGCCAGCAGTGACCCCGGGACAGGGGACTACGAGCAGTACTTC.

The chain couples TRBV10-3 to TRBJ1-1; a weak D match, TRBD1 (6 bases). CDR3 size: 20 residues. The V and J ends lost 0 bases and 8 bases respectively, with 31 bases between them. Germline CDR1 is ENHRY and CDR2 is SYGVKD. CDR3 bases: TGTGCCATCAGTGAGTCTCCTTTTTACTATGGCCCTTCCGCCGGGACAGAAGCTTTCTTT. Residues: CAISESPFYYGPSAGTEAFF.

The genes are TRBV28 and TRBJ2-7; 8 positions agree with TRBD1. V shed 6 bases, J shed 5 bases, and the junction held 9 bases outside the gene matches. The CDR3 runs to 14 residues. Germline V CDR1 and CDR2: MDHEN, SYDVKM. The CDR3 DNA is TGTGCCAGCAGGGGGACAGGTGTCAGCGACGAGCAGTACTTC. Protein: CASRGTGVSDEQYF. Looking up the rest from reference TRBV28 and TRBJ2-7 gives the full variable domain: DVKVTQSSRYLVKRTGEKVFLECVQDMDHENMFWYRQDPGLGLRLIYFSYDVKMKEKGDIPEGYSVSREKKERFSLILESASTNQTSMYLCASRGTGVSDEQYFGPGTRLTVT.

The chain recombines TRBV6-2 or TRBV6-3 with TRBJ1-2; D gene unclear. The CDR3 consists of 13 residues. Per germline, CDR1 MNHEY and CDR2 SVGEGT. Trimming removed 6 bases at V and 7 bases at J, with 15 bases between. CDR3 nucleotide sequence: TGTGCCAGCAGCCTCTCCCTCCATCGTGGCTACACCTTC. It is translated as CASSLSLHRGYTF.

This chain connects TRBV4-1 to TRBJ2-1; TRBD2 matches 8 bases. The germline V gene has CDR1 MGHRA and CDR2 YSYEKL. V dropped 0 bases and J dropped 0; count of bases not matched to a gene: 4. This CDR3 has 17 residues. CDR3 nucleotides: TGCGCCAGCAGCCAAGACCTAGCGGGTGTCTCCTACAATGAGCAGTTCTTC. It codes for CASSQDLAGVSYNEQFF.

This chain connects TRBV7-2 to TRBJ1-1, with 8 bases aligning to TRBD1. The V and J ends lost 1 base and 11 bases, in that order; junction bases with no gene match: 3. Germline loops: CDR1 SGHTA, CDR2 FQGNSA. The CDR3 loop spans 12 amino acids. CDR3 in amino acids: CASSLEDRVAFF. The CDR3 DNA reads as TGTGCCAGCAGCTTAGAGGACAGGGTGGCTTTCTTT.

This chain joins TRBV5-1 and TRBJ2-3, with D perhaps TRBD2 (5 bases). CDR3 length: 15 residues. Germline CDR1 SGHRS, CDR2 YFSETQ. V lost 0 bases and J 0 bases, leaving 8 bases between the germline ends. CDR3 DNA sequence: TGCGCCAGCAGCTTGGGGAGGTGGAGCACAGATACGCAGTATTTT. This codes for CASSLGRWSTDTQYF.

The V and J genes are TRBV2 and TRBJ1-5, with 7 bases fitting TRBD1. V trimming: 3 bases; J trimming: 1 base; junction bases outside the gene matches: 3. Germline V lookup: CDR1 SNHLY, CDR2 FYNNEI. The CDR3 covers 15 residues. CDR3: CASSDRDSSNQPQHF. The CDR3 DNA follows: TGTGCCAGCAGTGACCGGGACAGCAGCAATCAGCCCCAGCATTTT.

The J gene is TRBJ1-2, the V gene TRBV3-1 (or the pseudogene TRBV3-2); 8 bases are a match to TRBD1. The CDR3 extends over 15 amino acids. The trim removed 0 bases at V and 7 bases at J, leaving 7 bases unmatched. Germline CDR1 reads LGHDT; CDR2 reads YNNKEL (reference sequence). Written as DNA, the CDR3 is TGTGCCAGCAGCCAAGAAGGGACAGGTCTGGCTGGCTACACCTTC. As protein: CASSQEGTGLAGYTF.

The chain uses TRBV28 and TRBJ2-3, with 9 bases matching TRBD1. The CDR3 extends over 15 amino acids. The germline V gene has CDR1 MDHEN and CDR2 SYDVKM. The V and J ends lost 7 bases and 4 bases, in that order; junction bases with no gene match: 9. CDR3 sequence: CASIKGQGRPDTQYF. CDR3 DNA: TGTGCCAGCATAAAGGGACAGGGTAGGCCAGATACGCAGTATTTT.

This clone was picked up one time. Distinct nucleotide sequences in the sample also encode this CDR3. The rearrangement links TRBV6-5 to TRBJ2-7; D gene unclear. This CDR3 contains 13 residues. CDR1 MNHEY and CDR2 SVGAGI come from the germline V gene. V was pared by 0 bases and J by 4 bases, with 7 bases between. In DNA form, the CDR3 reads TGTGCCAGCAGTTACTCCGATAGTTACGAGCAGTACTTC. This translates into CASSYSDSYEQYF.

The chain carries TRBV5-4 and TRBJ1-1; 8 positions match TRBD1. This CDR3 comprises 16 residues. V trimming: 0 bases; J trimming: 4 bases; junction bases outside the gene matches: 8. From germline, CDR1 is SGHNT and CDR2 YYREEE (reference sequence). CDR3 nucleotides: TGTGCCAGCAGCTTGGGTCAGGGGGCTCCTCCCACTGAAGCTTTCTTT. Translated, it gives CASSLGQGAPPTEAFF.

The V gene is TRBV4-3, the J gene TRBJ1-1; perhaps TRBD1 as D (6 bases). V was cut by 3 bases and J by 0 bases, with 11 bases left in between. In germline, CDR1 is LGHNA, CDR2 YSLEER. CDR3 size: 15 residues. Here the CDR3 DNA reads TGCGCCAGCAGCCAGCGACAGGTCATGAACACTGAAGCTTTCTTT. Residues: CASSQRQVMNTEAFF.

The genes are TRBV27 and TRBJ1-3; TRBD1 matches at 7 bases. Germline V gives CDR1 MNHEY, CDR2 SMNVEV (reference sequence). The CDR3 spans 16 residues. V shed 6 bases and J 2 bases; nucleotides not matched to a gene: 10. The CDR3 DNA sequence: TGTGCCAGCAGCATCACAGGGGCGCATCCTGGAAACACCATATATTTT. Its translation: CASSITGAHPGNTIYF.

CDR3 sequence (DNA): TGTGCCAGCAGTTTAGGTCCCCACGAGCAGTTCTTC. Translation gives CASSLGPHEQFF. This chain connects TRBV27 to TRBJ2-1, with D unresolved. CDR1 is MNHEY, CDR2 SMNVEV, per germline (reference sequence). The CDR3 contains 12 residues. V shed 2 bases and J shed 10 bases, with 9 bases lying between them.

As regards this clone: One end of the junction fails to match germline, which may point to a read error. The chain carries TRBV27 and TRBJ2-2; 9 bases match TRBD1. The germline V gene has CDR1 MNHEY and CDR2 SMNVEV (reference sequence). The CDR3 consists of 17 residues. In DNA form, the CDR3 reads TGTGCCAGCAGTCCACAACAGGGGGCGAGGAACGCCGGGGAGCTGTTTTTT. Translation: CASSPQQGARNAGELFF.

The V gene is TRBV4-1, the J gene TRBJ1-4; D gene unclear. The CDR3 runs to 15 residues. Germline V gene sequence: CDR1 MGHRA, CDR2 YSYEKL. Trimming shortened V by 1 base and J by 4 bases, and 10 bases separated the two germline ends. CDR3: CASSQVALLNEKLFF. DNA for the CDR3: TGCGCCAGCAGCCAAGTTGCCCTCCTTAATGAAAAACTGTTTTTT.

CDR3 nucleotide sequence: TGTGCCAGCAGCCCCTTGCGGGGGGGAAACACCGGGGAGCTGTTTTTT. The encoded protein is CASSPLRGGNTGELFF. V usage is TRBV6-2 or TRBV6-3 and J usage is TRBJ2-2; TRBD2 matches at 9 bases. V gave up 6 bases and J gave up 2 bases; unmatched junction bases: 7. The CDR3 is 16 amino acids. CDR1 MNHEY and CDR2 SVGEGT come from the germline V gene.

The chain has TRBV18 and TRBJ1-5; tentatively, D is TRBD1 (6 bases). Trimming cost V 1 base and J 0 bases, with 10 bases left between them. The germline V gene has CDR1 KGHSH and CDR2 LQKENI. The CDR3 loop spans 16 amino acids. CDR3 sequence (DNA): TGTGCCAGCTCACCACTACAGGGAGATAGCAATCAGCCCCAGCATTTT. Its protein is CASSPLQGDSNQPQHF.

This clone was counted once. This chain links TRBV11-2 with TRBJ2-7; 7 bases agree with TRBD2. V shed 5 bases and J 3 bases; nucleotides not matched to a gene: 7. The CDR3 covers 14 residues. CDR1 is SGHAT and CDR2 is FQNNGV in the germline V gene. The chain's CDR3 is CASSTGGWGYEQYF. The CDR3, as DNA: TGTGCCAGCAGCACCGGGGGGTGGGGCTACGAGCAGTACTTC.

The rearrangement links TRBV7-8 to TRBJ1-6, with D possibly TRBD1 on 5 matching bases. Germline CDR1 and CDR2: SGHVS and FQNEAQ. This CDR3 has 19 residues. With 0 bases removed from V and 0 bases from J, the gap between germline ends came to 15 bases. CDR3 loop: CASSLARVRASSYNSPLHF. The CDR3 bases are TGTGCCAGCAGCTTAGCGCGAGTCAGGGCAAGCTCCTATAATTCACCCCTCCACTTT.

The chain combines TRBV2 with TRBJ2-5; 7 positions agree with TRBD2. Germline CDR1 SNHLY, CDR2 FYNNEI. The length of the CDR3 is 15 residues. J gave up 1 base and V 8 bases, and 10 bases lay outside the gene matches. This chain's CDR3 is CASYGQRGPQETQYF. Written as DNA, the CDR3 is TGTGCCAGCTACGGCCAGCGGGGTCCCCAAGAGACCCAGTACTTC.

The chain employs TRBV29-1 and TRBJ2-7; D may match TRBD1 or TRBD2 (6 bases each). This CDR3 region has 14 residues. Germline V gives CDR1 SQVTM, CDR2 ANQGSEA. V lost 6 bases, J lost 2 bases, and 17 bases lay in between. The CDR3 bases are TGCAGCGTCGAGGTCTTGGGGGGCGCCTACGAGCAGTACTTC. Residues: CSVEVLGGAYEQYF.

The genes are TRBV5-1 and TRBJ1-4; TRBD1 is a possible D gene (5 bases). V was shortened by 1 base and J by 3 bases, with 7 bases between the two germline ends. CDR1 and CDR2 from the germline V gene are SGHRS and YFSETQ. There are 14 residues in the CDR3. DNA for the CDR3: TGCGCCAGCAGCTTGTGGGGGTCTAATGAAAAACTGTTTTTT. It translates to CASSLWGSNEKLFF.